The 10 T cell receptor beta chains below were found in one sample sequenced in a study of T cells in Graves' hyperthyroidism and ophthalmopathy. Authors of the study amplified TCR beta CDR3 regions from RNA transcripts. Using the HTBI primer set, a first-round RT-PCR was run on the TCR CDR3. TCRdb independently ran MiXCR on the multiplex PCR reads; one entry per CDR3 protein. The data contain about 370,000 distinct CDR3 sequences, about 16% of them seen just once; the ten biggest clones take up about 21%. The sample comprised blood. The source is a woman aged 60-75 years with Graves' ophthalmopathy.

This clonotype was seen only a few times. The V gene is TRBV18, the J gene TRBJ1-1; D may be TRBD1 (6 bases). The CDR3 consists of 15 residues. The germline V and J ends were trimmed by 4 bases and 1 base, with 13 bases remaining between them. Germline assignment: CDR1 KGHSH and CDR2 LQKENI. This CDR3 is CASSLGQSENTEAFF. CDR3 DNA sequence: TGTGCCAGCTCACTCGGACAGTCAGAGAACACTGAAGCTTTCTTT.

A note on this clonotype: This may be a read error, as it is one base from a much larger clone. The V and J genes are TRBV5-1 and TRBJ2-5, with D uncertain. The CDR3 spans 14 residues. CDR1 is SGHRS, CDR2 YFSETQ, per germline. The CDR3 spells CASSLGLNQEAQYF. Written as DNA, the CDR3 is TGCGCCAGCAGCTTGGGACTTAACCAAGAGGCCCAGTACTTC.

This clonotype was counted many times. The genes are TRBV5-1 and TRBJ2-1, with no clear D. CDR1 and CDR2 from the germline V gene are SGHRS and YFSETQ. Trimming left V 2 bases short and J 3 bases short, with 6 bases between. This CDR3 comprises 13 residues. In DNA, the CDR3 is TGCGCCAGCAGCTTTGTCAGCTACAATGAGCAGTTCTTC. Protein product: CASSFVSYNEQFF.

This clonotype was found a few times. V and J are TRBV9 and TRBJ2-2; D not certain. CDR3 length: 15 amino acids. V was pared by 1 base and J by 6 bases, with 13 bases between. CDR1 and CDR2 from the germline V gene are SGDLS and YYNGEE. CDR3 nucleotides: TGTGCCAGCAGCGTATTGGCGGTCGGGCCCGGGGAGCTGTTTTTT. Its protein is CASSVLAVGPGELFF.

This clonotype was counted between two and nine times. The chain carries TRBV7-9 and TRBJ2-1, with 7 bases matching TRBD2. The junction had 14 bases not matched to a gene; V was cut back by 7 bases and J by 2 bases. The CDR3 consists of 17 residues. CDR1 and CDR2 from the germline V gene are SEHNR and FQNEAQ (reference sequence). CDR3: CASISGAGSGPYNEQFF. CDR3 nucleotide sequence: TGTGCCAGCATCTCAGGAGCGGGTAGCGGGCCCTACAATGAGCAGTTCTTC.

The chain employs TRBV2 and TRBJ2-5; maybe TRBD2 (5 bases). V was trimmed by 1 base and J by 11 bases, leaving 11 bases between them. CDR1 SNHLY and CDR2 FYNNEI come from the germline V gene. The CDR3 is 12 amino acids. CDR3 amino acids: CASSEVFRTQYF. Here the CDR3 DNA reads TGTGCCAGCAGTGAAGTGTTCCGGACTCAGTACTTC.

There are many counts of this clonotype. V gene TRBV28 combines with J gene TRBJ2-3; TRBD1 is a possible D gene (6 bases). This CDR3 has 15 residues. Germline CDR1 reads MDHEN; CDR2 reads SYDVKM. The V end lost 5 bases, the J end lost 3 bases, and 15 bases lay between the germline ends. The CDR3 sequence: CASSQRDMWTDTQYF. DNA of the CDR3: TGTGCCAGCAGTCAACGGGACATGTGGACAGATACGCAGTATTTT.

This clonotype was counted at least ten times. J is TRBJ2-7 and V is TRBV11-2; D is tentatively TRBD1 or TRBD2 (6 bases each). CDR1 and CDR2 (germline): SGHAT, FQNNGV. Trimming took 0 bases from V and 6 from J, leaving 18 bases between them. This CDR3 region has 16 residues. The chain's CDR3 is CASSLDKTRGRGEQYF. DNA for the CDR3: TGTGCCAGCAGCTTAGATAAGACACGGGGGCGCGGCGAGCAGTACTTC.

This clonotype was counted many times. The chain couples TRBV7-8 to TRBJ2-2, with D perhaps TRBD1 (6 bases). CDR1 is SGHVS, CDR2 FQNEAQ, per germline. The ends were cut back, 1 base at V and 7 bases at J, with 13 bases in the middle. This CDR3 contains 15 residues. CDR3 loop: CASSLVQGEGGELFF. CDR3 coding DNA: TGTGCCAGCAGCTTAGTACAGGGAGAGGGCGGGGAGCTGTTTTTT.

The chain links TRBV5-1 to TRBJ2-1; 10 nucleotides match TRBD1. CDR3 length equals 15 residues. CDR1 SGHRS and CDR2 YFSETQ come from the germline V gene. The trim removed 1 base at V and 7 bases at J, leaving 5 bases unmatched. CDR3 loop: CASSLPRQGANEQFF. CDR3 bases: TGCGCCAGCAGCTTGCCCAGACAGGGGGCTAATGAGCAGTTCTTC.